These 9 T cell receptor beta chains were all obtained from the same sample, sequenced in a study of healthy donors' naive CD4 and CD8 T cells. A linear amplification protocol produced the TCR libraries from approximately 460 ng of total RNA. TCRdb itself ran the reads through MiXCR, one entry per CDR3 protein. This sample has approximately 180,000 distinct CDR3 sequences, with 74% found just once. Material for sequencing was naive CD4+ and CD8+ T cells sorted from blood, pooled from several donors. The receptors were gathered from a pool of human donors in good health; the sample pools cells from several healthy donors.

The V gene is TRBV29-1, the J gene TRBJ2-7; possibly TRBD2 for D (6 bases). CDR1 is SQVTM and CDR2 is ANQGSEA in the germline V gene. This CDR3 has 14 amino acids. The CDR3 region has the DNA TGCAGTGCCCAACCCGGGACGGGGGCCTACGAGCAGTACTTC. Translating it yields CSAQPGTGAYEQYF.

The chain joins TRBV12-3 or TRBV12-4 to TRBJ2-7; TRBD2 aligns across 7 bases. The CDR3 is 15 amino acids. The J segment lost 2 bases and the V segment lost 3 bases, leaving 7 bases of the junction unmatched. For the CDR3, the DNA is TGTGCCAGCAGTTTGGTCGCGGGAGCCCCCTACGAGCAGTACTTC. This codes for CASSLVAGAPYEQYF.

CDR3 in amino acids: CASHSDNEQFF. The DNA for the CDR3 is TGTGCCAGTCACAGTGACAATGAGCAGTTCTTC. V gene TRBV19 combines with J gene TRBJ2-1, with D unresolved. This CDR3 contains 11 residues. The germline CDR1 and CDR2 sequences are LNHDA and SQIVND (reference sequence). Trimming stripped 8 bases from V and 5 bases from J, with 7 bases between.

The genes are TRBV11-2 and TRBJ2-1; 11 bases are a match to TRBD1. The CDR3 is 15 amino acids. Germline V gene data show CDR1 as SGHAT and CDR2 as FQNNGV. V lost 5 bases to trimming and J lost 8 bases; unmatched junction nucleotides: 8. This chain's CDR3 is CASSDGQGAFDEQFF. In DNA form, the CDR3 reads TGTGCCAGCAGCGACGGACAGGGGGCGTTTGATGAGCAGTTCTTC.

V is TRBV6-1 and J is TRBJ2-7, with unresolved D. The CDR3 contains 12 residues. CDR1 MNHNS and CDR2 SASEGT come from the germline V gene. V was clipped by 6 bases and J by 5 bases, with 11 bases between them. The CDR3, as DNA: TGTGCCAGCAGAAGTGGGTGTGACGAGCAGTACTTC. Its translation is CASRSGCDEQYF.

V and J are TRBV27 and TRBJ2-7; the D gene is possibly TRBD2 (6 bases). The germline V gene encodes CDR1 MNHEY and CDR2 SMNVEV (reference sequence). There are 13 residues in the CDR3. The V gene lost 6 bases and the J gene lost 3 bases, with 12 bases spanning the gap. CDR3 coding DNA: TGTGCCAGCAGCCGAGGGACTTACTACGAGCAGTACTTC. Encoded protein: CASSRGTYYEQYF.

This clonotype was observed a handful of times. The V and J genes are TRBV24-1 and TRBJ2-2; D possibly corresponds to TRBD1 (6 bases). Germline V CDR1 and CDR2: KGHDR, SFDVKD. V lost 7 bases, J lost 1 base, and 9 bases lay in between. The length of the CDR3 is 14 residues. The CDR3 region has the DNA TGTGCCACCAGGGACAGAGAGAACACCGGGGAGCTGTTTTTT. This translates into CATRDRENTGELFF.

V is TRBV30 and J is TRBJ2-1; 15 bases align to TRBD2. Trimming cost V 5 bases and J 3 bases; bases outside gene matches: 11. The germline gives CDR1 GTSNPN, CDR2 SVGIG (reference sequence). CDR3 size: 18 residues. The CDR3 sequence: CAWGAGTSGGTYYNEQFF. The CDR3 nucleotides read TGTGCCTGGGGCGCCGGGACTAGCGGGGGGACCTACTACAATGAGCAGTTCTTC.

The chain carries TRBV19 and TRBJ1-6; D is unresolved. This CDR3 contains 14 residues. V gave up 5 bases and J gave up 7 bases, with 12 bases separating them. CDR1 LNHDA and CDR2 SQIVND come from the germline V gene (reference sequence). The CDR3 region has the DNA TGTGCCAGTAGTCCCGAACCGATGAATTCACCCCTCCACTTT. Protein: CASSPEPMNSPLHF.